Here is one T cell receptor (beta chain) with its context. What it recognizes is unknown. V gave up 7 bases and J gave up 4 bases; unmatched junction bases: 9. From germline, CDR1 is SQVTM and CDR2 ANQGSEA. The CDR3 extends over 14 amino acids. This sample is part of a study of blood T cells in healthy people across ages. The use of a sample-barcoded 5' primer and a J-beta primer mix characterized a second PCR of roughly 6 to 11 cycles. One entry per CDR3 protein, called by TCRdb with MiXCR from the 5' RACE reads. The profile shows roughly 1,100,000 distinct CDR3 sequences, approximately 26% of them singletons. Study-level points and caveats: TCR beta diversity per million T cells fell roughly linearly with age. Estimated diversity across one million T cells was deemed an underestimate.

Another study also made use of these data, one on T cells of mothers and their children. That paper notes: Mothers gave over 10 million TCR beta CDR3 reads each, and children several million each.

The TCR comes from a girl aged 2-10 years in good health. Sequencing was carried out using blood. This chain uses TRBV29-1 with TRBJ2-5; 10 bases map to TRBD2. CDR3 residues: CSGQAGGLAETQYF. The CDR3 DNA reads TGCAGCGGACAAGCGGGAGGGTTGGCAGAGACCCAGTACTTC. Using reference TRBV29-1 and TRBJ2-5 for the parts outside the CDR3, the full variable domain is SAVISQKPSRDICQRGTSLTIQCQVDSQVTMMFWYRQQPGQSLTLIATANQGSEATYESGFVIDKFPISRPNLTFSTLTVSNMSPEDSSIYLCSGQAGGLAETQYFGPGTRLLVL.